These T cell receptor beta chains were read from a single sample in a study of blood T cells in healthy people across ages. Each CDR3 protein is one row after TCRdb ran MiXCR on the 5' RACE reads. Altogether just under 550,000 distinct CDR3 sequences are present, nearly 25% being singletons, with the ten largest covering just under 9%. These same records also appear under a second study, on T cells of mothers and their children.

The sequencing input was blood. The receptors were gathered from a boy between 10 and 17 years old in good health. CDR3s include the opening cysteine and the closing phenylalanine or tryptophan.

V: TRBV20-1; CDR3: CSAPVGGLAGGNEQFF
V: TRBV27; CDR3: CARAAPVYQYF
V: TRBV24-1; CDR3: CATSDVQDFSYNEQFF
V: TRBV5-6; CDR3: CASSLRQATNEQYF
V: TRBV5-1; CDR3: CASIPGPVVTGELFF
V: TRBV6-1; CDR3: CASSSRGQGGGGYF
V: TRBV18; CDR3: CASSTPNTIYF
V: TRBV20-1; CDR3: CSARDGGFSNQPQHF
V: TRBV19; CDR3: CASSMGDTGSGELFF
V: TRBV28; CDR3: CATAPWTGTYEQYF
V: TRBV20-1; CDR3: CSACRLAANEKLFF
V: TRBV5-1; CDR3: CASSPNKGTQYF
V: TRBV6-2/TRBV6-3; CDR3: CASSPAGTGVYGYTF
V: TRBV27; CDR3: CASSLGWQGKTPLHF
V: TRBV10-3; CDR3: CAISESELREGRNEQFF
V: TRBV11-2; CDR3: CASSSGLGNTGELFF
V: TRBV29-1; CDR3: CSVVAGGYEQYF
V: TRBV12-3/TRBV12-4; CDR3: CASSSKREGPLHNEQFF
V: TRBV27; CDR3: CASSGDSRETQYF
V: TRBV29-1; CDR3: CSVEGGVPYEQYF
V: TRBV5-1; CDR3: CASSVGQAPYEQYF
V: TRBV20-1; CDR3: CSASPGTSGNREQFF
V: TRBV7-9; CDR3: CASSFSIQDSTDTQYF
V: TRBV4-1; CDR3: CASSQQHGTGPYEQYF
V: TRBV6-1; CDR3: CASRVRQGSSYEQYF
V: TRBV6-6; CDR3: CASRHVSGGQVDTQYF
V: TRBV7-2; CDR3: CAGSSGAGLNEQFF
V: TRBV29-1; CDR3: CSVEDLNEAGPPYEQYF
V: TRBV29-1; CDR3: CSIRLPRTDEQYF
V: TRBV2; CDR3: CASSEVRGVAGELFF
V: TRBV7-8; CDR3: CASSSIGRVYGGELFF
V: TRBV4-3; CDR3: CASSLLQGGQPQHF
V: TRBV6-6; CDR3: CASSYLTGDGYTF
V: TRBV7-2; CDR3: CASRPDRASENTIYF